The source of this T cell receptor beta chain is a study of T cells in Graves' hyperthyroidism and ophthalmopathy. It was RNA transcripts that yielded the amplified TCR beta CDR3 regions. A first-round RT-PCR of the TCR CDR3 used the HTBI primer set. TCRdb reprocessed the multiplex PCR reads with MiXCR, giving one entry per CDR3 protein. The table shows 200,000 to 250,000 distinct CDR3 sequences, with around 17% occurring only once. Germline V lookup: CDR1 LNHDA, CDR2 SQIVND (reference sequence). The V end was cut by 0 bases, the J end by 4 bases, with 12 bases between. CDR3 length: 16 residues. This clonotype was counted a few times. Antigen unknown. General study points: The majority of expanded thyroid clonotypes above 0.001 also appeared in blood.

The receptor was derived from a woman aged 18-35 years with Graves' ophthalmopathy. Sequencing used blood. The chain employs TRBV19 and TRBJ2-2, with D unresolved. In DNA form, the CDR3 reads TGTGCCAGTAGTATAGATAGCCACCTAGGCACCGGGGAGCTGTTTTTT. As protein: CASSIDSHLGTGELFF.